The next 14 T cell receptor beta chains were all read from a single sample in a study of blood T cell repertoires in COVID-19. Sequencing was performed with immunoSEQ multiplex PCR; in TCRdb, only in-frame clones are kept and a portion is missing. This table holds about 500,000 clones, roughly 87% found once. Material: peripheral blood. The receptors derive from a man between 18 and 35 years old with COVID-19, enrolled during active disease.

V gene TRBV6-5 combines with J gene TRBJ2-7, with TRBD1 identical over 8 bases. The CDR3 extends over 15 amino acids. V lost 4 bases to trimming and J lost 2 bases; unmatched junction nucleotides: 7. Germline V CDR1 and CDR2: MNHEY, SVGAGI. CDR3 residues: CASSWSWTGTYEQYF. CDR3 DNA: TGTGCCAGCAGTTGGAGTTGGACAGGGACCTACGAGCAGTACTTC.

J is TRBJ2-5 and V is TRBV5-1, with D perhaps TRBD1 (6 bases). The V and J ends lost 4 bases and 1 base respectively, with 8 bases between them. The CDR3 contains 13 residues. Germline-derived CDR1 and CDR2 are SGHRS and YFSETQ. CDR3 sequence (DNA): TGCGCCAGCAGCACGGACAGCCAAGAGACCCAGTACTTC. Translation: CASSTDSQETQYF.

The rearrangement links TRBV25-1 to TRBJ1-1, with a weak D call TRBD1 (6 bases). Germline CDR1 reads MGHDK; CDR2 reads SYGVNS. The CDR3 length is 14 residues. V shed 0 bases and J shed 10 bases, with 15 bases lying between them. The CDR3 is CASSEYNIAGAAFF. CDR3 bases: TGTGCCAGCAGTGAATATAACATTGCAGGGGCAGCTTTCTTT.

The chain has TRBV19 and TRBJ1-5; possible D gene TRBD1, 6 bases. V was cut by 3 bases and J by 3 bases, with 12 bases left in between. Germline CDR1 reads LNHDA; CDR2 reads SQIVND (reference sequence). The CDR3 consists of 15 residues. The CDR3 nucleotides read TGTGCCAGTAGTATCTCAGCAGGGGTCAATCAGCCCCAGCATTTT. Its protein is CASSISAGVNQPQHF.

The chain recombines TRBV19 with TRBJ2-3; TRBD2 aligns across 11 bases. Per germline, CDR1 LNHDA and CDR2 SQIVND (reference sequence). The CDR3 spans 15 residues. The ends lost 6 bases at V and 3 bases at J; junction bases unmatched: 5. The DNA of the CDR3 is TGTGCCAGTAGCAATAGCGGGGGGGAGACAGATACGCAGTATTTT. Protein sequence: CASSNSGGETDTQYF.

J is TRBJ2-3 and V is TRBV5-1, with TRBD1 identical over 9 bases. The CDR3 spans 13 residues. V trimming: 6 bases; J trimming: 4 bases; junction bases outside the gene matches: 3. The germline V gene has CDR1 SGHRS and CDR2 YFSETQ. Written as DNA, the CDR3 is TGCGCCAGCAACAGGGGGCACTCAGATACGCAGTATTTT. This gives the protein CASNRGHSDTQYF. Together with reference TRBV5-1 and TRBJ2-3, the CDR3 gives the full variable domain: KAGVTQTPRYLIKTRGQQVTLSCSPISGHRSVSWYQQTPGQGLQFLFEYFSETQRNKGNFPGRFSGRQFSNSRSEMNVSTLELGDSALYLCASNRGHSDTQYFGPGTRLTVL.

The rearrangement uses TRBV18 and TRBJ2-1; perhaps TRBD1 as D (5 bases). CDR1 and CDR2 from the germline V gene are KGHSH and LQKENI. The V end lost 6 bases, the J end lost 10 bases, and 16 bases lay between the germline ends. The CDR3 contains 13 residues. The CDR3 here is CASSPGQPAEQFF. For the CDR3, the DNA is TGTGCCAGCTCCCCTGGACAACCCGCGGAGCAGTTCTTC.

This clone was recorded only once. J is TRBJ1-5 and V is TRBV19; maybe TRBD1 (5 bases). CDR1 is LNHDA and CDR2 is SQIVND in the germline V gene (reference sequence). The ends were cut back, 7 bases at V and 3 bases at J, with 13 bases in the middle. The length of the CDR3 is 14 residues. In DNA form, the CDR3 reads TGTGCCAGTAAATCGGAGACAGTCAATCAGCCCCAGCATTTT. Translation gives CASKSETVNQPQHF.

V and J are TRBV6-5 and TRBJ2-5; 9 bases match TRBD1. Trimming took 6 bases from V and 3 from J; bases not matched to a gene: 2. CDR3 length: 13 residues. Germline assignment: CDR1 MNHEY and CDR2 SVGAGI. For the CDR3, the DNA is TGTGCCAGCAGCGGACAGGGGAAAGAGACCCAGTACTTC. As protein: CASSGQGKETQYF.

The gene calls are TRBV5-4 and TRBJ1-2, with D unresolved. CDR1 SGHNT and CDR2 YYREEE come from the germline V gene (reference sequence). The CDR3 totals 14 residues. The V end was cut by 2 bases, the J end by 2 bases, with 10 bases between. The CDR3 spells CASSFTNQNYGYTF. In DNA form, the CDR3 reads TGTGCCAGCAGCTTTACAAACCAAAACTATGGCTACACCTTC.

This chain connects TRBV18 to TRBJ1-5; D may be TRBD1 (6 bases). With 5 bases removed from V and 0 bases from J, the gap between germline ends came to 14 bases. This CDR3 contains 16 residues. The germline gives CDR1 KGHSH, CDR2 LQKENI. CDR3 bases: TGTGCCAGCTCAGCGCTGGACAGTTATAGCAATCAGCCCCAGCATTTT. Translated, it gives CASSALDSYSNQPQHF.

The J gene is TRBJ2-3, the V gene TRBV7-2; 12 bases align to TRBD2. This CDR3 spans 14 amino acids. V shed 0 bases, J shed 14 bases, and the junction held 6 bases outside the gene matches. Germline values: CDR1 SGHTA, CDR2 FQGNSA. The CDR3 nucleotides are TGTGCCAGCAGCTTAGCCCCTCTAGCGGGGGGGGCGTATTTT. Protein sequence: CASSLAPLAGGAYF. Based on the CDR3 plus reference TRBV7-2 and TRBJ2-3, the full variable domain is GAGVSQSPSNKVTEKGKDVELRCDPISGHTALYWYRQSLGQGLEFLIYFQGNSAPDKSGLPSDRFSAERTGGSVSTLTIQRTQQEDSAVYLCASSLAPLAGGAYFGPGTRLTVL.

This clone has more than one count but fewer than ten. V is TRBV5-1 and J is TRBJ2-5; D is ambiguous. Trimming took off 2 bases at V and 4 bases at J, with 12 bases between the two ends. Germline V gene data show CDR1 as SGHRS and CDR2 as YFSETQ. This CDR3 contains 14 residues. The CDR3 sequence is CASSFTPQRETQYF. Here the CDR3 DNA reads TGCGCCAGCAGCTTCACACCCCAACGAGAGACCCAGTACTTC.

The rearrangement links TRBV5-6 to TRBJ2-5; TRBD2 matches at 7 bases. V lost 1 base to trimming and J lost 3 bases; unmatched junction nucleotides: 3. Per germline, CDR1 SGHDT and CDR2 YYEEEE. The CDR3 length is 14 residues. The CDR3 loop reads CASSLSLAEETQYF. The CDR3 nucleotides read TGTGCCAGCAGCTTGAGCCTAGCGGAAGAGACCCAGTACTTC.